The 23 T cell receptor beta chains below all came from one sample that was sequenced in a study of vaccination effects on CD4 cells after COVID-19. What these receptors recognize is not known. The table came from immunoSEQ multiplex PCR; TCRdb's copy has only in-frame clones and leaves some out. The sample records about 54,000 clones, roughly 80% being singletons. Sequencing was preceded by expansion of antigen-specific CD4+ T cells with viral peptide pools in the ViraFEST assay. Between days 10 and 11 of culture, CD4+ T cells were separated out. Specimen: CD4+ T cells from PBMCs cultured with HCoV-229E spike peptides, collected before COVID-19 vaccination. Receptor source: a human donor who received a COVID-19 vaccine.

J is TRBJ2-2 and V is TRBV4-1; TRBD2 aligns across 9 bases. The CDR3 sequence is 16 residues long. V gave up 5 bases and J gave up 5 bases; unmatched junction bases: 9. Germline V gene lookup returns CDR1 MGHRA and CDR2 YSYEKL. DNA of the CDR3: TGCGCCAGCAGCTCTGCCGGGACTAGCACAACCGGGGAGCTGTTTTTT. Protein product: CASSSAGTSTTGELFF.

A single count supports this clone. The chain employs TRBV10-3 and TRBJ1-1; unclear D gene. V was clipped by 6 bases and J by 1 base, with 9 bases between them. This CDR3 comprises 13 residues. The germline V gene encodes CDR1 ENHRY and CDR2 SYGVKD. The CDR3 region has the DNA TGTGCCATCAGAGAACAGCAGAACACTGAAGCTTTCTTT. It codes for CAIREQQNTEAFF.

The chain links TRBV6-5 to TRBJ1-2; D is undetermined. Trimming took off 7 bases at V and 1 base at J, with 10 bases between the two ends. CDR3 length equals 13 residues. Germline lookup yields CDR1 MNHEY and CDR2 SVGAGI. DNA for the CDR3: TGTGCCAGCACAGCAGACCTTAACTATGGCTACACCTTC. Translating gives CASTADLNYGYTF.

There are a few counts of this clone. The genes are TRBV28 and TRBJ1-5; D remains ambiguous. The CDR3 extends over 15 amino acids. CDR1 is MDHEN, CDR2 SYDVKM, per germline. V shed 3 bases and J shed 3 bases, with 12 bases lying between them. The CDR3 reads CASSFVRQYNQPQHF. The DNA for the CDR3 is TGTGCCAGCAGTTTTGTTCGCCAGTACAATCAGCCCCAGCATTTT.

This sequence joins TRBV30 and TRBJ1-2; D call uncertain. In germline, CDR1 is GTSNPN, CDR2 SVGIG (reference sequence). The CDR3 extends over 13 amino acids. Trimming took off 2 bases at V and 4 bases at J, with 11 bases between the two ends. Written as DNA, the CDR3 is TGTGCCTGGAGTCCCCGGGCACTCTATGGCTACACCTTC. Its protein is CAWSPRALYGYTF.

J is TRBJ1-1 and V is TRBV6-6; D not certain. The germline gives CDR1 MNHNY, CDR2 SVGAGI (reference sequence). This CDR3 is 11 amino acids long. Trimming removed 4 bases at V and 11 bases at J, with 11 bases between. The CDR3 coding sequence is TGTGCCAGCAGTTGGGGAGCGTTGGCTTTCTTT. Translating it yields CASSWGALAFF.

V gene TRBV6-6 combines with J gene TRBJ2-7, with 8 positions matching TRBD1. V lost 2 bases, J lost 6 bases, and 9 bases stayed unmatched. The germline CDR1 and CDR2 sequences are MNHNY and SVGAGI (reference sequence). The CDR3 extends over 15 amino acids. CDR3 in DNA: TGTGCCAGCAGTTACGGGAGCGACAGGGGCCCCGAGCAGTACGTC. Protein: CASSYGSDRGPEQYV.

The table lists this clone with a few counts. The CDR3 coding sequence is TGTGCCAGCAGTTACGCGGCAGGGGCGAACACCGGGGAGCTGTTTTTT. Its protein product is CASSYAAGANTGELFF. The chain links TRBV6-5 to TRBJ2-2; a weak D match, TRBD1 (6 bases). CDR1 MNHEY and CDR2 SVGAGI come from the germline V gene. Trimming took off 2 bases at V and 0 bases at J, with 10 bases between the two ends. This CDR3 has 16 residues.

The chain is built from TRBV5-4 and TRBJ1-2; D remains unclear. V lost 4 bases, J lost 0 bases, and 13 bases lay in between. The CDR3 consists of 15 residues. CDR1 is SGHNT, CDR2 YYREEE, per germline (reference sequence). The CDR3 nucleotides read TGTGCCAGCAGCCAATCGACGGAGGCTAACTATGGCTACACCTTC. Amino acid sequence: CASSQSTEANYGYTF.

The J gene is TRBJ2-7, the V gene TRBV18; D perhaps matches TRBD1 (5 bases). Germline CDR1 KGHSH, CDR2 LQKENI. V lost 2 bases, J lost 4 bases, and 15 bases lay in between. This CDR3 has 15 residues. Here the CDR3 reads CASSPGALGLYEQYV. The CDR3 DNA sequence: TGTGCCAGCTCACCAGGGGCACTGGGCTTATACGAGCAGTACGTC.

A few counts support this clone. This chain uses TRBV5-1 with TRBJ2-2; weak D call: TRBD1 (5 bases). V shed 2 bases and J shed 2 bases, with 10 bases lying between them. CDR1 and CDR2 (germline): SGHRS, YFSETQ. The CDR3 length is 15 residues. The DNA for the CDR3 is TGCGCCAGCAGCTTCCAGGGAATAAACACCGGGGAGCTGTTTTTT. Translated, it gives CASSFQGINTGELFF. Supplemented by reference TRBV5-1 and TRBJ2-2, the full variable domain reads KAGVTQTPRYLIKTRGQQVTLSCSPISGHRSVSWYQQTPGQGLQFLFEYFSETQRNKGNFPGRFSGRQFSNSRSEMNVSTLELGDSALYLCASSFQGINTGELFFGEGSRLTVL.

The rearrangement uses TRBV5-8 and TRBJ2-3, with D maybe TRBD1 (5 bases). Trimming cost V 0 bases and J 2 bases, with 16 bases left between them. The CDR3 runs to 17 residues. The germline CDR1 and CDR2 sequences are SGHTS and YDEGEE. The CDR3 coding sequence is TGTGCCAGCAGCTTGGCCCTCGGCAGGGCCTTCACAGATACGCAGTATTTT. Translating it yields CASSLALGRAFTDTQYF.

This clone was seen a few times. V usage is TRBV3-1 (or the pseudogene TRBV3-2) and J usage is TRBJ1-3; D remains ambiguous. The CDR3 runs to 14 residues. Germline V lookup: CDR1 LGHDT, CDR2 YNNKEL (reference sequence). V was pared by 6 bases and J by 1 base, with 10 bases between. CDR3 region: CASSFDTSGNTIYF. CDR3 nucleotides: TGTGCCAGCAGTTTTGACACTTCTGGAAACACCATATATTTT.

The genes are TRBV4-1 and TRBJ2-3; D remains unclear. The CDR3 loop spans 16 amino acids. The V gene lost 1 base and the J gene lost 1 base, with 12 bases spanning the gap. The germline gives CDR1 MGHRA, CDR2 YSYEKL. CDR3 protein: CASSQVLSEGTDTQYF. CDR3 nucleotides: TGCGCCAGCAGCCAAGTTCTTTCGGAAGGCACAGATACGCAGTATTTT.

The rearrangement joins TRBV7-8 to TRBJ2-5; D not certain. CDR1 is SGHVS, CDR2 FQNEAQ, per germline. The CDR3 has 11 residues. The germline V and J ends were trimmed by 2 bases and 4 bases, with 2 bases remaining between them. The CDR3: CASSLLETQYF. In DNA form, the CDR3 reads TGTGCCAGCAGCTTATTAGAGACCCAGTACTTC. The full variable domain, with the rest looked up from reference TRBV7-8 and TRBJ2-5, is GAGVSQSPRYKVAKRGQDVALRCDPISGHVSLFWYQQALGQGPEFLTYFQNEAQLDKSGLPSDRFFAERPEGSVSTLKIQRTQQEDSAVYLCASSLLETQYFGPGTRLLVL.

The gene calls are TRBV7-2 and TRBJ1-4; no firm D call. CDR3 size: 15 residues. Germline V gene sequence: CDR1 SGHTA, CDR2 FQGNSA. Trimming shortened V by 5 bases and J by 2 bases, and 12 bases separated the two germline ends. The CDR3 sequence: CASSLRQGTNEKLFF. The CDR3 DNA is TGTGCCAGCAGCCTCCGACAAGGTACTAATGAAAAACTGTTTTTT.

The chain combines TRBV6-5 with TRBJ1-1; the D is unclear. The CDR3 has 15 amino acids. Trimming pared 1 base from V and 2 bases from J, leaving 11 bases between. Germline CDR1 is MNHEY and CDR2 is SVGAGI. The CDR3 DNA reads as TGTGCCAGCAGTTACTTTAAGGCGGGCAACACTGAAGCTTTCTTT. Protein product: CASSYFKAGNTEAFF.

This clone was seen a single time. V usage is TRBV2 and J usage is TRBJ2-3; D remains unclear. The CDR3 is 14 amino acids. The germline CDR1 and CDR2 sequences are SNHLY and FYNNEI. With 2 bases removed from V and 6 bases from J, the gap between germline ends came to 12 bases. Here the CDR3 reads CASSESLVGDTQYF. The CDR3 nucleotides read TGTGCCAGCAGTGAATCCCTAGTCGGGGATACGCAGTATTTT.

This clone occurred once. The chain combines TRBV11-2 with TRBJ2-2; D possibly corresponds to TRBD1 (6 bases). The CDR3 has 16 residues. Per germline, CDR1 SGHAT and CDR2 FQNNGV. Deletions cut 7 bases from V and 2 bases from J, with 17 bases between. The CDR3: CASTSGRGQNTGELFF. In DNA form, the CDR3 reads TGTGCCAGCACCTCCGGTAGGGGACAAAACACCGGGGAGCTGTTTTTT.

The genes are TRBV5-1 and TRBJ2-1, with unresolved D. Germline loops: CDR1 SGHRS, CDR2 YFSETQ. V was pared by 0 bases and J by 6 bases, with 7 bases between. The CDR3 sequence is 13 residues long. Here the CDR3 DNA reads TGCGCCAGCAGCTTGGGGCTGCCCAATGAGCAGTTCTTC. Residues: CASSLGLPNEQFF.

The chain has TRBV7-2 and TRBJ2-5; 7 bases are shared with TRBD2. The germline V gene has CDR1 SGHTA and CDR2 FQGNSA. Germline trimming cut 5 bases from V and 4 bases from J; bases unmatched to any gene: 10. The CDR3 has 15 residues. The CDR3 sequence: CASSLLWGGRETQYF. DNA for the CDR3: TGTGCCAGCAGCCTCCTCTGGGGGGGGAGAGAGACCCAGTACTTC.

The V and J genes are TRBV9 and TRBJ2-3; TRBD2 matches at 9 bases. The germline CDR1 and CDR2 sequences are SGDLS and YYNGEE. The CDR3 is made up of 15 amino acids. V dropped 9 bases and J dropped 4; count of bases not matched to a gene: 12. CDR3 in amino acids: CATQWGGGDPDTQYF. For the CDR3, the DNA is TGTGCCACCCAGTGGGGCGGGGGGGACCCAGATACGCAGTATTTT.

The V call is TRBV30, the J call TRBJ1-1, with D perhaps matching TRBD1 (5 bases). Germline V gene sequence: CDR1 GTSNPN, CDR2 SVGIG (reference sequence). This CDR3 spans 12 amino acids. Trimming took off 2 bases at V and 6 bases at J, with 10 bases between the two ends. CDR3 bases: TGTGCCTGGAGTAAAGGGACCGCTGAAGCTTTCTTT. Its translation is CAWSKGTAEAFF. Combining the CDR3 with reference TRBV30 and TRBJ1-1 gives the whole variable domain SQTIHQWPATLVQPVGSPLSLECTVEGTSNPNLYWYRQAAGRGLQLLFYSVGIGQISSEVPQNLSASRPQDRQFILSSKKLLLSDSGFYLCAWSKGTAEAFFGQGTRLTVV.